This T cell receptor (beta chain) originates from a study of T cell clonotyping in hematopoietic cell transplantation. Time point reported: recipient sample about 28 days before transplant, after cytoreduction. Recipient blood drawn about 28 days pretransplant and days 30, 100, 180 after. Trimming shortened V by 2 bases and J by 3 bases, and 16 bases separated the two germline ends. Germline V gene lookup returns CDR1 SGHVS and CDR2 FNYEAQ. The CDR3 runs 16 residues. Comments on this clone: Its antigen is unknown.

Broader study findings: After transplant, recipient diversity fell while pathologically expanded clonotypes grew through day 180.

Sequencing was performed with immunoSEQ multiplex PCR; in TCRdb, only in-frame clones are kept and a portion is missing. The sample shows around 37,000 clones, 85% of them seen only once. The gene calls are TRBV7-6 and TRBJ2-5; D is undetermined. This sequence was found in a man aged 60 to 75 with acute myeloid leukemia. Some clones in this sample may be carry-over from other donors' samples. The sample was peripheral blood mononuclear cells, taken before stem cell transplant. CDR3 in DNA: TGTGCCAGCAGCTTATCGGCAGGTTGGTGGGAAGAGACCCAGTACTTC. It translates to CASSLSAGWWEETQYF.